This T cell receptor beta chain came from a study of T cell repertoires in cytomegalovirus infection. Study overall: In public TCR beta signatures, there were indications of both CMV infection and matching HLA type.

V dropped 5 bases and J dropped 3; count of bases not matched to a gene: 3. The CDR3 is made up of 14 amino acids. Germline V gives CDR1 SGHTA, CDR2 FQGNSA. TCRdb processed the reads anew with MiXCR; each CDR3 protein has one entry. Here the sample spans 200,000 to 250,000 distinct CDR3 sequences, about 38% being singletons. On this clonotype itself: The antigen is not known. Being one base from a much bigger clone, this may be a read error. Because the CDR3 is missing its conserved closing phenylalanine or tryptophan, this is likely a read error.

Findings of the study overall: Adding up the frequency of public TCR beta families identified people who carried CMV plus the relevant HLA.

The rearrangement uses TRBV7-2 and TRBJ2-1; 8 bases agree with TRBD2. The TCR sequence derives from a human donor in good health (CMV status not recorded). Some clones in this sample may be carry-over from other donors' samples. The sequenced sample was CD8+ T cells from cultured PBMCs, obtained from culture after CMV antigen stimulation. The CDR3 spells CASSQGLGYNEQFL. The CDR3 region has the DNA TGTGCCAGCAGCCAGGGACTAGGCTACAATGAGCAGTTCTTA.